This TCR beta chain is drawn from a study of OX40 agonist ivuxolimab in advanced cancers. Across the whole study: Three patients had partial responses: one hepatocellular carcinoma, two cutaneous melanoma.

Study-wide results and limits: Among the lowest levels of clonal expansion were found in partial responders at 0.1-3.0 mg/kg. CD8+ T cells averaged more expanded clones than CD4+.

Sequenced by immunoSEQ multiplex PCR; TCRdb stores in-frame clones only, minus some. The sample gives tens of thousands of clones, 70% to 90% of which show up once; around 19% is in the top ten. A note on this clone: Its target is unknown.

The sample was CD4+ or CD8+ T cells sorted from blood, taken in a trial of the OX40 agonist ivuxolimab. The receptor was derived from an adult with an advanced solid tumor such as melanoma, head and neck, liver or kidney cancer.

The CDR3 nucleotides read TGTGCCAGCAGCGGACTAGACGACGAGCAGTACTTC. Its protein is CASSGLDDEQYF. V usage is TRBV2 and J usage is TRBJ2-7, with TRBD2 identical over 7 bases. The CDR3 spans 12 residues. The V gene's germline CDR1 is SNHLY and CDR2 FYNNEI. Trimming took 6 bases from V and 5 from J; bases not matched to a gene: 4.